This TCR beta chain was sequenced during a study of blood T cells in healthy people across ages. For the second PCR, which ran for 7 to 11 cycles, a sample-barcoded 5' primer and a J-beta primer mix were used. Each cDNA molecule carried a tag from a template-switch adaptor that contained 12 random nucleotides. CDR3-containing paired-end reads numbering at least 3 million came from each sample. TCRdb reprocessed the 5' RACE reads with MiXCR, giving one entry per CDR3 protein. The sample has roughly 2 million distinct CDR3 sequences, approximately 50% seen once. Study-level points and caveats: A greater number of naive CD4+ cells and higher diversity distinguished long-lived donors from aged donors.

A remark on this clonotype: The target antigen is unknown.

The sample was blood. This TCR was recovered from a middle-aged woman in good health.

The CDR3 nucleotides read TGTGCCAGCAGCAAACAGAGCACAGATACGCAGTATTTT. Its protein product is CASSKQSTDTQYF. The gene calls are TRBV7-3 and TRBJ2-3, with unresolved D. Germline V gene sequence: CDR1 SGHTA, CDR2 FQGTGA. The CDR3 covers 13 residues. V was clipped by 5 bases and J by 0 bases, with 6 bases between them.